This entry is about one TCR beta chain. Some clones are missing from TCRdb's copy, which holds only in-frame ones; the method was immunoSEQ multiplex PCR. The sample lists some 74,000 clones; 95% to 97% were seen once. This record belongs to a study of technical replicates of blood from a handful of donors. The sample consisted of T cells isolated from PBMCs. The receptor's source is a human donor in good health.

DNA of the CDR3: TGTGCCAGCAGAATGGGGCCGGCTAACACTGAAGCTTTCTTT. Encoded protein: CASRMGPANTEAFF. This chain connects TRBV28 to TRBJ1-1, with D possibly matching TRBD1 (5 bases). V was shortened by 6 bases and J by 2 bases, with 13 bases between the two germline ends. CDR3 length: 14 residues. The germline V gene encodes CDR1 MDHEN and CDR2 SYDVKM.